This TCR beta chain was documented in a study of T cell responses to AZD1222 COVID-19 vaccine. V shed 5 bases and J shed 4 bases, with 14 bases lying between them. Germline V lookup: CDR1 MNHNY, CDR2 SVGAGI (reference sequence). The CDR3 sequence is 14 residues long. Repertoires were generated with immunoSEQ multiplex PCR, while TCRdb's copy carries only in-frame clones and drops some. The sample includes more than 110,000 clones, around 92% of them seen just once. The TCR comes from an adult who received the AZD1222 COVID-19 vaccine. Material: peripheral blood, obtained 28 days after the second AZD1222 dose. This rearrangement joins TRBV6-6 to TRBJ1-2; possibly TRBD1 for D (6 bases). The CDR3: CASSSQGRGYGYTF. CDR3 DNA sequence: TGTGCCAGCAGTAGCCAGGGCAGGGGCTATGGCTACACCTTC.